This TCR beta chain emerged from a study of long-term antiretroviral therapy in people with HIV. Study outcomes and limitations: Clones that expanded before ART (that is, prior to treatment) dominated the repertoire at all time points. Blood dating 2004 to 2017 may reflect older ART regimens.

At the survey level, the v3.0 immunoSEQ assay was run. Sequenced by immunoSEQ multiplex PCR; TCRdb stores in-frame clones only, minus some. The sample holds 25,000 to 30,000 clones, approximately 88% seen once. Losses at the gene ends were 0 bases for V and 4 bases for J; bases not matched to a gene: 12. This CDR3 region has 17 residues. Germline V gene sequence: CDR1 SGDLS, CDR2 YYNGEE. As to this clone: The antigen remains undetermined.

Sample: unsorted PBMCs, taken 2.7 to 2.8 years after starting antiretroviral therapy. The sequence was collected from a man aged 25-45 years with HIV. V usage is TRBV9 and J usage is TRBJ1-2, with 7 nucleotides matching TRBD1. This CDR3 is CASSVAETRQGVYGYTF. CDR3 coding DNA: TGTGCCAGCAGCGTAGCGGAAACAAGACAGGGCGTCTATGGCTACACCTTC.